This entry is about one T cell receptor (beta chain). The antigen is unknown. Germline CDR1 is GTSNPN and CDR2 is SVGIG (reference sequence). The CDR3 is made up of 11 amino acids. The V and J ends lost 7 bases and 2 bases, in that order; junction bases with no gene match: 2. Random hexamers served to reverse transcribe about 0.5 to 1 ug RNA. Amplification of the TCR beta CDR3 was carried out by immunoSEQ multiplex PCR, which spanned a total of 54 Vbeta and 13 Jbeta segments. Using its own MiXCR run on the immunoSEQ multiplex PCR reads, TCRdb lists one record per CDR3 protein. The data contain 150,000 to 200,000 distinct CDR3 sequences, approximately 95% of them singletons. This entry comes from a study of CD8 T cells in Susac syndrome. Whole-study results and caveats: The authors acknowledged that their TCR sequencing and HLA analysis involved a relatively small number of individuals.

Blood CD8+ and CD4+ T cells underwent high-throughput TCR beta sequencing. The rearrangement joins TRBV30 to TRBJ2-7, with 7 bases matching TRBD2. Input material: CD4+ T cells from PBMCs. The receptor's source is a human donor with multiple sclerosis. CDR3 bases: TGTGCCTCCGGACTAGCCTACGAGCAGTACTTC. It yields the protein CASGLAYEQYF.